This TCR beta chain stems from a study of regulatory T cells in long-lasting Graves disease. General study points: Persistent patients shared more public clonotypes (about 2,700) than newly diagnosed patients (about 1,000). Relative to newly diagnosed Graves' patients, persistent ones had lower TCR diversity.

Investigators prepared the TCR beta libraries by applying iRepertoire HTBI primers and Arm-PCR of CDR3 regions. TCRdb processed the multiplex PCR reads anew with MiXCR; each CDR3 protein has one entry. Among approximately 400,000 distinct CDR3 sequences listed, 15% to 18% were seen once. Time point given: newly diagnosed GD, antithyroid drugs for less than 3 months. From RNA extracted from PBMCs, the TCR library was made. The peripheral blood volume drawn was approximately 9.5 milliliters, and it was collected into EDTA tubes. About this clonotype: No antigen is known for it.

This clonotype was obtained from a female donor with Graves disease. The specimen was peripheral blood mononuclear cells (PBMCs), collected at new diagnosis, from a patient treated with antithyroid drugs.

CDR3 in DNA: TGTGCCAGCACGGTACTAGCGGGAGTATATGAGCAGTTCTTC. It codes for CASTVLAGVYEQFF. This chain links TRBV6-1 with TRBJ2-1, with TRBD2 identical over 11 bases. The CDR3 has 14 residues. CDR1 and CDR2 from the germline V gene are MNHNS and SASEGT. Trimming at V came to 7 bases and at J to 8 bases, leaving 7 bases not matched to a gene.